The 13 T cell receptor beta chains presented below share a single source sample, sequenced in a study of blood T cell repertoires in COVID-19. The data were produced by immunoSEQ multiplex PCR, yet TCRdb's version contains in-frame clones alone and is incomplete. In the table there are about 71,000 clones, about 79% of which are singletons. Sequences were obtained from peripheral blood. Source of these receptors: a man aged 70 or older with acute or convalescent COVID-19.

The genes are TRBV19 and TRBJ1-2; TRBD1 aligns across 9 bases. V lost 3 bases, J lost 7 bases, and 6 bases stayed unmatched. Germline V gene data show CDR1 as LNHDA and CDR2 as SQIVND (reference sequence). There are 14 residues in the CDR3. The CDR3 DNA sequence: TGTGCCAGTAGTATGGGGGACAGGGCCGCTGGCTACACCTTC. It is translated as CASSMGDRAAGYTF.

J is TRBJ1-2 and V is TRBV27; 11 nucleotides align to TRBD1. The CDR3 is 13 amino acids. Germline CDR1 and CDR2: MNHEY and SMNVEV (reference sequence). Trimming cost V 10 bases and J 8 bases; bases outside gene matches: 9. DNA for the CDR3: TGTGCCACCGGGAGGGACAGGGGGTTCGGCTACACCTTC. Translating gives CATGRDRGFGYTF.

The chain uses TRBV6-5 and TRBJ1-4, with D perhaps TRBD1 (6 bases). CDR1 is MNHEY and CDR2 is SVGAGI in the germline V gene. The CDR3 is 14 amino acids. The V gene lost 10 bases and the J gene lost 4 bases, with 16 bases spanning the gap. In nucleotides, the CDR3 is TGTGCCACCCGAGGGGGGGGCAGTAATGAAAAACTGTTTTTT. Translated: CATRGGGSNEKLFF.

The chain has TRBV10-3 and TRBJ1-6; 7 bases map to TRBD1. After removal of 0 bases from V and 9 bases from J, the junction contained 11 bases not matched to a gene. CDR1 is ENHRY and CDR2 is SYGVKD in the germline V gene. The CDR3 runs 17 residues. This CDR3 is CAISESNVQGSTSPLHF. The CDR3 DNA reads as TGTGCCATCAGTGAGTCAAATGTACAGGGGTCGACTTCACCCCTCCACTTT.

The rearrangement uses TRBV24-1 and TRBJ2-5; TRBD1 might be the D (6 bases). V was cut by 5 bases and J by 1 base, with 22 bases left in between. The length of the CDR3 is 18 residues. Per germline, CDR1 KGHDR and CDR2 SFDVKD. This CDR3 is CATSGRARAGVSQETQYF. In DNA, the CDR3 is TGTGCCACCAGTGGGAGAGCCAGGGCAGGGGTCAGCCAAGAGACCCAGTACTTC.

In this sample, this clone turned up once. The rearrangement joins TRBV7-2 to TRBJ2-7; D is perhaps TRBD2 (5 bases). From germline, CDR1 is SGHTA and CDR2 FQGNSA. Trimming took off 5 bases at V and 2 bases at J, with 13 bases between the two ends. The CDR3 consists of 14 residues. The CDR3 nucleotides read TGTGCCAGCAGCCTAGGTGGAGGAACCTACGAGCAGTACTTC. Translating gives CASSLGGGTYEQYF. The full variable domain, completed using reference TRBV7-2 and TRBJ2-7, is GAGVSQSPSNKVTEKGKDVELRCDPISGHTALYWYRQSLGQGLEFLIYFQGNSAPDKSGLPSDRFSAERTGGSVSTLTIQRTQQEDSAVYLCASSLGGGTYEQYFGPGTRLTVT.

The chain couples TRBV27 to TRBJ2-7, with D possibly TRBD2 on 7 matching bases. Germline V gene sequence: CDR1 MNHEY, CDR2 SMNVEV (reference sequence). The CDR3 extends over 14 amino acids. Trimming cost V 4 bases and J 3 bases, with 13 bases left between them. Here the CDR3 DNA reads TGTGCCAGCAGTTCCGAGGGGGGGATCTACGAGCAGTACTTC. Its protein product is CASSSEGGIYEQYF.

This clone appeared once. The rearrangement uses TRBV2 and TRBJ2-7; D is undetermined. Looked up from germline, CDR1 is SNHLY and CDR2 is FYNNEI. The ends were cut back, 1 base at V and 4 bases at J, with 8 bases in the middle. The CDR3 has 13 amino acids. The CDR3 coding sequence is TGTGCCAGCAGTGAAGATAGATCATACGAGCAGTACTTC. It translates to CASSEDRSYEQYF.

A few counts support this clone. The chain uses TRBV19 and TRBJ2-2, with unresolved D. CDR3 length: 14 residues. V lost 7 bases and J 1 base, leaving 10 bases between the germline ends. Germline-derived CDR1 and CDR2 are LNHDA and SQIVND (reference sequence). The CDR3 protein is CASNWRLNTGELFF. CDR3 DNA: TGTGCCAGTAATTGGCGGTTGAACACCGGGGAGCTGTTTTTT.

The chain employs TRBV6-5 and TRBJ2-1, with 7 bases fitting TRBD2. CDR1 MNHEY and CDR2 SVGAGI come from the germline V gene. The V gene end was trimmed by 7 bases and the J gene end by 9 bases; junction bases not matched to a gene: 12. The CDR3 contains 14 residues. CDR3 in DNA: TGTGCCAGCACTCGTGCGGGAGTAGACGGTGAGCAGTTCTTC. It encodes CASTRAGVDGEQFF.

The chain links TRBV27 to TRBJ1-4; no definite D call. The CDR3 contains 15 residues. The V end was cut by 5 bases, the J end by 3 bases, with 13 bases between. The germline V gene encodes CDR1 MNHEY and CDR2 SMNVEV (reference sequence). This chain's CDR3 is CASSARGTANEKLFF. The CDR3 DNA reads TGTGCCAGCAGTGCCCGGGGTACGGCTAATGAAAAACTGTTTTTT. The variable domain in full, with the rest retrieved from reference TRBV27 and TRBJ1-4, is EAQVTQNPRYLITVTGKKLTVTCSQNMNHEYMSWYRQDPGLGLRQIYYSMNVEVTDKGDVPEGYKVSRKEKRNFPLILESPSPNQTSLYFCASSARGTANEKLFFGSGTQLSVL.

This chain uses TRBV2 with TRBJ1-1; TRBD1 might be the D (5 bases). The CDR3 runs to 14 residues. CDR1 and CDR2 (germline): SNHLY, FYNNEI. The ends were cut back, 3 bases at V and 1 base at J, with 9 bases in the middle. This CDR3 reads CASSEGQRNTEAFF. CDR3 bases: TGTGCCAGCAGTGAGGGGCAGAGGAACACTGAAGCTTTCTTT.

The genes are TRBV5-4 and TRBJ2-5; 10 nucleotides match TRBD2. There are 18 residues in the CDR3. The germline gives CDR1 SGHNT, CDR2 YYREEE (reference sequence). The V and J ends lost 0 bases and 2 bases, in that order; junction bases with no gene match: 10. CDR3 protein: CASSLAASGSSTQETQYF. Here the CDR3 DNA reads TGTGCCAGCAGCTTGGCGGCTAGCGGGAGCTCAACACAAGAGACCCAGTACTTC.